The 27 T cell receptor beta chains below all came from one sample that was sequenced in a study of blood T cell repertoires in COVID-19. The method was immunoSEQ multiplex PCR; TCRdb's version includes in-frame clones alone and lacks a portion of them. Of approximately 150,000 clones in the sample, roughly nine tenths were seen once. Specimen: peripheral blood. The source is a man aged 55 to 69 with active or convalescent COVID-19.

The gene calls are TRBV15 and TRBJ2-1; D is possibly TRBD2 (6 bases). From germline, CDR1 is LNHNV and CDR2 YYDKDF (reference sequence). V dropped 0 bases and J dropped 4 bases, with 7 bases sitting between them. The CDR3 totals 14 residues. CDR3 nucleotides: TGTGCCACCAGCAGAGATGGAGGGTACAATGAGCAGTTCTTC. Its translation is CATSRDGGYNEQFF.

The chain carries TRBV2 and TRBJ1-6; TRBD1 is a possible D gene (6 bases). V was shortened by 7 bases and J by 4 bases, with 11 bases between the two germline ends. Germline V gene data show CDR1 as SNHLY and CDR2 as FYNNEI. There are 14 residues in the CDR3. CDR3 in DNA: TGTGCCAGCAAAAGGACAGAATATAATTCACCCCTCCACTTT. As protein: CASKRTEYNSPLHF. The full variable domain, rest sourced from reference TRBV2 and TRBJ1-6, is EPEVTQTPSHQVTQMGQEVILRCVPISNHLYFYWYRQILGQKVEFLVSFYNNEISEKSEIFDDQFSVERPDGSNFTLKIRSTKLEDSAMYFCASKRTEYNSPLHFGNGTRLTVT.

The chain joins TRBV29-1 to TRBJ1-5; D is possibly TRBD1 (5 bases). The length of the CDR3 is 13 residues. CDR1 is SQVTM and CDR2 is ANQGSEA in the germline V gene. V lost 6 bases and J lost 7, with 16 bases in between. As DNA, the CDR3 is TGCAGCGTCAGCGGGACCGAGGGCCAGCCCCAGCATTTT. Translating gives CSVSGTEGQPQHF. Using reference TRBV29-1 and TRBJ1-5 for the parts outside the CDR3, the full variable domain is SAVISQKPSRDICQRGTSLTIQCQVDSQVTMMFWYRQQPGQSLTLIATANQGSEATYESGFVIDKFPISRPNLTFSTLTVSNMSPEDSSIYLCSVSGTEGQPQHFGDGTRLSIL.

In nucleotides, the CDR3 is TGTGCCAGCAGCAGGGACTTGCGGGAGATAGATACGCAGTATTTT. Translated: CASSRDLREIDTQYF. The chain recombines TRBV5-4 with TRBJ2-3, with 7 bases that match TRBD2. V dropped 4 bases and J dropped 5; count of bases not matched to a gene: 10. CDR1 is SGHNT and CDR2 is YYREEE in the germline V gene (reference sequence). The CDR3 consists of 15 residues.

V usage is TRBV27 and J usage is TRBJ2-5; D unclear. Germline-derived CDR1 and CDR2 are MNHEY and SMNVEV (reference sequence). The V end was cut by 2 bases, the J end by 1 base, with 11 bases between. The CDR3 has 15 residues. The CDR3 reads CASSLGPSSQETQYF. The CDR3 DNA is TGTGCCAGCAGTTTAGGCCCGTCGTCCCAAGAGACCCAGTACTTC.

CDR3 in DNA: TGTGCCAGTAGTACTGCCGGGGGTGGCTCCTACGAGCAGTACTTC. The encoded protein is CASSTAGGGSYEQYF. The rearrangement uses TRBV19 and TRBJ2-7; possible D gene TRBD2, 6 bases. There are 15 residues in the CDR3. Germline CDR1 reads LNHDA; CDR2 reads SQIVND (reference sequence). Between the trimmed V and J ends, which lost 4 bases and 0 bases, there was a span of 13 bases.

The V call is TRBV6-5, the J call TRBJ2-1; 10 nucleotides line up with TRBD2. The germline CDR1 and CDR2 sequences are MNHEY and SVGAGI. V was clipped by 7 bases and J by 7 bases; unmatched bases: 10. The CDR3 has 15 amino acids. DNA of the CDR3: TGTGCCAGCAAGGCGGGAGCGGGAGGGATTAATGAGCAGTTCTTC. It encodes CASKAGAGGINEQFF.

This clone has just one count. This chain connects TRBV5-4 to TRBJ2-5, with D possibly TRBD2 on 6 matching bases. Germline V lookup: CDR1 SGHNT, CDR2 YYREEE (reference sequence). The CDR3 loop spans 15 amino acids. V dropped 4 bases and J dropped 5 bases, with 18 bases sitting between them. Written as DNA, the CDR3 is TGTGCCAGCAGCCCTAGGCGGGATTTACTGGAGACCCAGTACTTC. Amino acid sequence: CASSPRRDLLETQYF.

This rearrangement joins TRBV15 to TRBJ1-2, with 7 bases fitting TRBD1. Losses at the gene ends were 1 base for V and 6 bases for J; bases not matched to a gene: 5. Germline CDR1 LNHNV, CDR2 YYDKDF (reference sequence). The CDR3 runs to 14 residues. DNA of the CDR3: TGTGCCACCAGCAGAGTTCCGACAGGGAATGGCTACACCTTC. It codes for CATSRVPTGNGYTF.

This clone was found a few times. This chain uses TRBV5-1 with TRBJ1-1, with TRBD1 matching 8 bases. The J segment lost 6 bases and the V segment lost 8 bases, leaving 3 bases of the junction unmatched. Per the germline V gene, CDR1 is SGHRS and CDR2 is YFSETQ. This CDR3 comprises 11 residues. CDR3 in DNA: TGCGCCAGGGACAGGGTACCTGAAGCTTTCTTT. Amino acid sequence: CARDRVPEAFF.

The V gene is TRBV6-1, the J gene TRBJ1-1, with D possibly TRBD1 on 5 matching bases. V was clipped by 1 base and J by 4 bases, with 13 bases between them. CDR1 is MNHNS and CDR2 is SASEGT in the germline V gene. The CDR3 totals 15 residues. The CDR3 sequence is CASSEETAWGTEAFF. The DNA for the CDR3 is TGTGCCAGCAGTGAAGAGACAGCATGGGGCACTGAAGCTTTCTTT.

The genes are TRBV7-2 and TRBJ1-5; D unclear. The CDR3 has 14 amino acids. V was clipped by 2 bases and J by 2 bases, with 7 bases between them. CDR1 and CDR2 (germline): SGHTA, FQGNSA. The CDR3 nucleotides read TGTGCCAGCAGCTTAATAGGAGGCAATCAGCCCCAGCATTTT. Translation: CASSLIGGNQPQHF. The whole variable domain, filled in from reference TRBV7-2 and TRBJ1-5, reads GAGVSQSPSNKVTEKGKDVELRCDPISGHTALYWYRQSLGQGLEFLIYFQGNSAPDKSGLPSDRFSAERTGGSVSTLTIQRTQQEDSAVYLCASSLIGGNQPQHFGDGTRLSIL.

The chain combines TRBV7-2 with TRBJ1-4, with 8 bases lining up with TRBD1. V trimming: 5 bases; J trimming: 8 bases; junction bases outside the gene matches: 7. The CDR3 totals 14 residues. Germline V gene sequence: CDR1 SGHTA, CDR2 FQGNSA. The CDR3 sequence: CASSLKTGAEKLFF. CDR3 coding DNA: TGTGCCAGCAGCCTGAAGACAGGGGCCGAAAAACTGTTTTTT.

This chain uses TRBV18 with TRBJ1-1; maybe TRBD1 (5 bases). In germline, CDR1 is KGHSH, CDR2 LQKENI. V lost 1 base and J lost 0, with 12 bases in between. The CDR3 consists of 16 residues. CDR3 loop: CASSPLGQTLNTEAFF. The CDR3, as DNA: TGTGCCAGCTCACCACTAGGACAAACTTTGAACACTGAAGCTTTCTTT.

This clone appeared once. This chain uses TRBV2 with TRBJ2-1; 10 bases line up with TRBD2. Germline CDR1 reads SNHLY; CDR2 reads FYNNEI. CDR3 length: 15 amino acids. V was pared by 2 bases and J by 3 bases, with 1 base of the junction left unmatched. For the CDR3, the DNA is TGTGCCAGCAGTGAAACTAGCGGGGTCTACAATGAGCAGTTCTTC. Its protein is CASSETSGVYNEQFF.

The rearrangement joins TRBV19 to TRBJ1-1; D is perhaps TRBD1 (6 bases). The CDR3 runs 14 residues. Trimming removed 5 bases at V and 3 bases at J, with 13 bases between. Germline-derived CDR1 and CDR2 are LNHDA and SQIVND (reference sequence). CDR3 coding DNA: TGTGCCAGTAGTCTCGGACAGACCTACACTGAAGCTTTCTTT. It is translated as CASSLGQTYTEAFF.

The chain employs TRBV2 and TRBJ1-6, with 8 bases lining up with TRBD1. CDR3 length: 14 amino acids. The germline gives CDR1 SNHLY, CDR2 FYNNEI. J was trimmed by 7 bases and V by 6 bases; bases with no gene match: 5. CDR3 sequence: CASRLTGENSPLHF. CDR3 nucleotides: TGTGCCAGCAGGTTGACAGGGGAGAATTCACCCCTCCACTTT.

Here the CDR3 DNA reads TGTGTCAGAAGCTTAGCTGATCTGAGCGTCGACTATGGCTACACCTTC. As protein: CVRSLADLSVDYGYTF. This rearrangement joins TRBV7-5 to TRBJ1-2. TRBV7-5 is termed a pseudogene. The CDR3 totals 16 residues.

This CDR3 is CASSQGQLNTEAFF. The DNA of the CDR3 is TGCGCCAGCAGCCAGGGACAGCTGAACACTGAAGCTTTCTTT. This chain connects TRBV4-1 to TRBJ1-1, with TRBD1 matching 7 bases. The CDR3 totals 14 residues. The germline gives CDR1 MGHRA, CDR2 YSYEKL. The junction had 1 base not matched to a gene; V was cut back by 3 bases and J by 0 bases.

The rearrangement links TRBV6-5 to TRBJ2-1; TRBD2 aligns across 9 bases. The CDR3 spans 15 residues. The junction had 4 bases not matched to a gene; V was cut back by 5 bases and J by 2 bases. The germline V gene encodes CDR1 MNHEY and CDR2 SVGAGI. The CDR3 spells CASSLTSGAYNEQFF. The DNA of the CDR3 is TGTGCCAGCAGTCTGACTAGCGGCGCCTACAATGAGCAGTTCTTC.

The V call is TRBV9, the J call TRBJ2-7, with 13 positions matching TRBD2. The CDR3 is 14 amino acids. V shed 6 bases, J shed 3 bases, and the junction held 3 bases outside the gene matches. The germline CDR1 and CDR2 sequences are SGDLS and YYNGEE. The CDR3: CASTRTSGSYEQYF. The CDR3, as DNA: TGTGCCAGCACCCGGACTAGCGGGAGCTACGAGCAGTACTTC.

The rearrangement joins TRBV4-1 to TRBJ1-1; D might be TRBD1 (6 bases). CDR3 length: 14 amino acids. Germline CDR1 is MGHRA and CDR2 is YSYEKL. V lost 2 bases to trimming and J lost 1 base, with 8 bases between them. The CDR3 sequence: CASSQQTGNTEAFF. In DNA, the CDR3 is TGCGCCAGCAGCCAACAGACAGGGAACACTGAAGCTTTCTTT.

A few counts support this clone. V gene TRBV5-4 combines with J gene TRBJ1-2; D call uncertain. There are 13 residues in the CDR3. V gave up 0 bases and J gave up 0 bases, with 3 bases separating them. CDR1 is SGHNT and CDR2 is YYREEE in the germline V gene (reference sequence). CDR3 coding DNA: TGTGCCAGCAGCTTGGCCACTAACTATGGCTACACCTTC. This translates into CASSLATNYGYTF.

This CDR3 reads CASSKASTSGRSLSYEQYF. The CDR3 DNA sequence: TGTGCCAGCAGCAAAGCGAGTACCAGCGGGAGGTCCCTTTCCTACGAGCAGTACTTC. J is TRBJ2-7 and V is TRBV21-1; whether TRBD2, the table's D call, matches the DNA was not checked. TRBV21-1 is a known pseudogene. This CDR3 is 19 amino acids long.

V usage is TRBV18 and J usage is TRBJ1-1; D is perhaps TRBD1 (6 bases). V shed 3 bases and J shed 5 bases, with 13 bases lying between them. This CDR3 is 14 amino acids long. Germline V gene lookup returns CDR1 KGHSH and CDR2 LQKENI. Here the CDR3 reads CASSPVEGGTEAFF. In nucleotides, the CDR3 is TGTGCCAGCTCACCGGTCGAGGGGGGGACTGAAGCTTTCTTT.

This clone has only one observation. The chain employs TRBV7-2 and TRBJ2-7; D call uncertain. Germline V gene data show CDR1 as SGHTA and CDR2 as FQGNSA. This CDR3 is built from 14 residues. The V gene lost 1 base and the J gene lost 2 bases, with 9 bases spanning the gap. The CDR3 region has the DNA TGTGCCAGCAGCTTAGAGAGTCTTCCCTACGAGCAGTACTTC. Translation gives CASSLESLPYEQYF.

This sequence joins TRBV6-5 and TRBJ1-5; perhaps TRBD1 as D (6 bases). Trimming removed 0 bases from V and 4 bases from J, with 13 bases in between. Germline CDR1 is MNHEY and CDR2 is SVGAGI. This CDR3 spans 16 amino acids. In DNA, the CDR3 is TGTGCCAGCAGTTACTCGTATAGGGGGGGTAATCAGCCCCAGCATTTT. Translated, it gives CASSYSYRGGNQPQHF.